The 7 T cell receptor beta chains presented below share a single source sample, sequenced in a study of vaccination and CD4 T cells after COVID-19. Treatment reported: roughly nine-day PBMC culture with coronavirus spike peptide pools or control peptides (ViraFEST assay). An Oncomine TCR Beta short-read assay was used to sequence the DNA from cultured CD4+ T cells. TCRdb fed the PCR reads into MiXCR, producing one record per CDR3 protein. The table shows under 20,000 distinct CDR3 sequences, with around 33% occurring only once. These TCRs' antigens remain unknown. Sample: cultured CD4+ T cells from blood. These receptors were obtained from a human donor with COVID-19.

The genes are TRBV4-3 and TRBJ2-7; D remains ambiguous. The CDR3 sequence is 14 residues long. Trimming removed 0 bases at V and 2 bases at J, with 8 bases between. Germline CDR1 is LGHNA and CDR2 is YSLEER. CDR3: CASSQEVDTYEQYF. CDR3 nucleotide sequence: TGCGCCAGCAGCCAAGAGGTGGATACCTACGAGCAGTACTTC.

The chain recombines TRBV10-3 with TRBJ2-3; 8 nucleotides agree with TRBD1. The CDR3 has 12 residues. The J segment lost 3 bases and the V segment lost 8 bases, leaving 1 base of the junction unmatched. Germline-derived CDR1 and CDR2 are ENHRY and SYGVKD. CDR3 bases: TGTGCCATCCGACAGGGGACAGATACGCAGTATTTT. Translated: CAIRQGTDTQYF.

This chain joins TRBV2 and TRBJ2-3, with D perhaps matching TRBD1 or TRBD2 (5 bases each). The CDR3 spans 13 residues. V lost 9 bases and J lost 2, with 12 bases in between. CDR1 is SNHLY and CDR2 is FYNNEI in the germline V gene. CDR3 in amino acids: CASTRGVTDTQYF. Written as DNA, the CDR3 is TGTGCCAGTACAAGGGGAGTCACAGATACGCAGTATTTT.

The V gene is TRBV5-4, the J gene TRBJ1-5; D may be TRBD1 (5 bases). In germline, CDR1 is SGHNT, CDR2 YYREEE (reference sequence). Trimming shortened V by 4 bases and J by 4 bases, and 9 bases separated the two germline ends. The length of the CDR3 is 13 residues. CDR3: CASSDDSNQPQHF. Written as DNA, the CDR3 is TGTGCCAGCAGCGACGACAGTAATCAGCCCCAGCATTTT.

In its sample, this clonotype was seen a few times. V gene TRBV6-1 combines with J gene TRBJ2-3, with TRBD2 matching 11 bases. Germline assignment: CDR1 MNHNS and CDR2 SASEGT. V lost 6 bases to trimming and J lost 9 bases; unmatched junction nucleotides: 8. The CDR3 runs 14 residues. CDR3 sequence reads: CASSTSGGFETQYF. The CDR3 DNA reads as TGTGCCAGCAGCACTAGCGGGGGATTTGAGACGCAGTATTTT.

The rearrangement uses TRBV12-5 and TRBJ2-1; D is perhaps TRBD1 (5 bases). The V gene lost 2 bases and the J gene lost 8 bases, with 10 bases spanning the gap. This CDR3 is 13 amino acids long. Germline loops: CDR1 LGHNT, CDR2 FRNRAP. CDR3 region: CASGLLAGYEQFF. The CDR3 DNA reads TGTGCTAGTGGTTTGTTAGCAGGGTATGAGCAGTTCTTC.

The V call is TRBV7-2, the J call TRBJ1-5; 7 nucleotides line up with TRBD1. Germline V gene lookup returns CDR1 SGHTA and CDR2 FQGNSA. After removal of 3 bases from V and 2 bases from J, the junction contained 4 bases not matched to a gene. The CDR3 consists of 15 residues. Written as DNA, the CDR3 is TGTGCCAGCAGCTTTGTCCAGGGGGGCAATCAGCCCCAGCATTTT. This gives the protein CASSFVQGGNQPQHF.